This record covers a single T cell receptor beta chain. This sample was taken from a study of blood T cell repertoires in COVID-19. Study context: Italy, Spain and the United States were the sources of the convalescent and acute COVID-19 samples. From T cells, B-cell-depleted T cells, or PBMCs came the material, which was cDNA or gDNA.

CDR3 length: 12 amino acids. Deletions cut 7 bases from V and 6 bases from J, with 13 bases between. Per germline, CDR1 SGHTS and CDR2 YDEGEE. Methods used by the authors: The assay estimated nucleated cells by amplifying reference gene primers. TCRdb keeps only in-frame clones here, not all; method: immunoSEQ multiplex PCR. The DNA was the basis for D and trimming; V, J and clone size are from that table. The sample has approximately 65,000 clones, about 80% seen once. The chain couples TRBV5-8 to TRBJ1-2, with D uncertain. Sequenced material: peripheral blood. The TCR originated in a human donor in a cohort sampled during active COVID-19. The CDR3 DNA reads TGTGCCAGCCGTCTTTTGGGCAATGGCTACACCTTC. Translation: CASRLLGNGYTF.